This T cell receptor beta chain was captured in a study of control samples from healthy donors and cancer patients. Here immunoSEQ multiplex PCR was the method, and the copy in TCRdb shows in-frame clones only, minus some. The sample carries some 130,000 clones, around nine tenths recorded once. This clonotype was sampled from a man younger than 35 in good health. The sample taken for sequencing was blood.

The CDR3 region is CASSVTGGSPLHF. CDR3 in DNA: TGTGCCAGCAGCGTCACAGGGGGCTCACCCCTCCACTTT. This chain links TRBV9 with TRBJ1-6; TRBD1 agrees at 9 bases. The J segment lost 10 bases and the V segment lost 2 bases, leaving 1 base of the junction unmatched. The germline CDR1 and CDR2 sequences are SGDLS and YYNGEE. This CDR3 contains 13 residues.